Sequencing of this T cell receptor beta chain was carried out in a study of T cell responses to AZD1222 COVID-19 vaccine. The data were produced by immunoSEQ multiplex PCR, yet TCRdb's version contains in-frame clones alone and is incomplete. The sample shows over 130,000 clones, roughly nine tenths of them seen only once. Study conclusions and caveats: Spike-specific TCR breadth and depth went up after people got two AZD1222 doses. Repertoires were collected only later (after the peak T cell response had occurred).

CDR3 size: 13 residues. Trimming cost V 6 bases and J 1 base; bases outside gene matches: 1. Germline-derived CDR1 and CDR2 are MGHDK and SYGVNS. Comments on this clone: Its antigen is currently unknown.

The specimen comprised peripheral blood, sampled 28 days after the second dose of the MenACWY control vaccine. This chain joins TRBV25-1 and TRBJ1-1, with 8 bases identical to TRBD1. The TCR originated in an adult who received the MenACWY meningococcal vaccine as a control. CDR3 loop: CASSGQGNTEAFF. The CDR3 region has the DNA TGTGCCAGCAGCGGACAGGGGAACACTGAAGCTTTCTTT.